The 9 T cell receptor beta chains reported below all come from one sample, sequenced in a study of T cell clonotyping in hematopoietic cell transplantation. Time point meaning: recipient sample about 28 days before transplant, after cytoreduction. Only in-frame clones appear in the TCRdb table, and some are missing; sequencing was by immunoSEQ multiplex PCR. Among roughly 48,000 clones listed, about four fifths were seen once. The specimen comprised peripheral blood mononuclear cells, sampled before stem cell transplant. These receptor sequences come from a man between 60 and 75 years old with myelodysplastic syndrome. Some clones in this sample may be carry-over from other donors' samples.

The chain recombines TRBV4-3 with TRBJ2-3, with unresolved D. The CDR3 contains 14 residues. CDR1 LGHNA and CDR2 YSLEER come from the germline V gene. Trimming left V 0 bases short and J 9 bases short, with 13 bases between. This chain's CDR3 is CASSQELGRKTQYF. CDR3 nucleotides: TGCGCCAGCAGCCAAGAACTGGGCCGGAAGACGCAGTATTTT.

This rearrangement joins TRBV9 to TRBJ1-3; D ambiguous. This CDR3 region has 13 residues. Trimming took off 6 bases at V and 3 bases at J, with 10 bases between the two ends. Per germline, CDR1 SGDLS and CDR2 YYNGEE. The CDR3 region has the DNA TGTGCCAGCATGGGAACGATTGGAAACACCATATATTTT. Its translation: CASMGTIGNTIYF. The whole variable domain, remainder taken from reference TRBV9 and TRBJ1-3, is DSGVTQTPKHLITATGQRVTLRCSPRSGDLSVYWYQQSLDQGLQFLIQYYNGEERAKGNILERFSAQQFPDLHSELNLSSLELGDSALYFCASMGTIGNTIYFGEGSWLTVV.

This chain uses TRBV11-2 with TRBJ1-2; 8 bases fit TRBD1. J lost 8 bases, V lost 7 bases, and 15 bases had no gene match. Germline V lookup: CDR1 SGHAT, CDR2 FQNNGV. CDR3 size: 15 residues. The CDR3 here is CASTAQGAALGGYTF. CDR3 DNA sequence: TGTGCCAGCACCGCGCAGGGGGCGGCCCTTGGCGGCTACACCTTC.

The chain recombines TRBV5-1 with TRBJ2-7, with 7 bases fitting TRBD1. The CDR3 is made up of 14 amino acids. V was pared by 4 bases and J by 3 bases, with 7 bases of the junction left unmatched. Germline V gene sequence: CDR1 SGHRS, CDR2 YFSETQ. CDR3: CASSPQGTGYEQYF. In DNA form, the CDR3 reads TGCGCCAGCAGCCCACAGGGGACGGGCTACGAGCAGTACTTC.

V usage is TRBV4-2 and J usage is TRBJ2-7; 7 bases map to TRBD1. V lost 0 bases, J lost 3 bases, and 11 bases stayed unmatched. In germline, CDR1 is LGHNA, CDR2 YNFKEQ. The CDR3 loop spans 17 amino acids. The CDR3: CASSQDLPGTAYYEQYF. CDR3 nucleotides: TGTGCCAGCAGCCAAGATCTCCCCGGGACAGCGTACTACGAGCAGTACTTC.

The chain couples TRBV7-8 to TRBJ1-4; D might be TRBD1 (5 bases). Looked up from germline, CDR1 is SGHVS and CDR2 is FQNEAQ. The CDR3 sequence is 14 residues long. Trimming shortened V by 5 bases and J by 8 bases, and 15 bases separated the two germline ends. CDR3: CASSPARVSEKLFF. CDR3 nucleotide sequence: TGTGCCAGCAGCCCAGCCAGGGTCAGCGAAAAACTGTTTTTT.

This chain uses TRBV2 with TRBJ2-3; TRBD1 agrees at 8 bases. V shed 4 bases, J shed 6 bases, and the junction held 12 bases outside the gene matches. The CDR3 is made up of 16 amino acids. Germline CDR1 reads SNHLY; CDR2 reads FYNNEI. The CDR3 sequence: CASSGARDRKGDTQYF. CDR3 DNA sequence: TGTGCCAGCAGTGGAGCCCGGGACAGGAAGGGTGATACGCAGTATTTT.

The gene calls are TRBV5-6 and TRBJ2-5, with D uncertain. The V and J ends lost 1 base and 5 bases respectively, with 9 bases between them. The CDR3 is 13 amino acids. CDR1 is SGHDT and CDR2 is YYEEEE in the germline V gene. The CDR3 region is CASSLRGWETQYF. In nucleotides, the CDR3 is TGTGCCAGCAGCTTGAGAGGCTGGGAGACCCAGTACTTC. The complete variable domain, with remaining parts taken from reference TRBV5-6 and TRBJ2-5, reads DAGVTQSPTHLIKTRGQQVTLRCSPKSGHDTVSWYQQALGQGPQFIFQYYEEEERQRGNFPDRFSGHQFPNYSSELNVNALLLGDSALYLCASSLRGWETQYFGPGTRLLVL.

The chain couples TRBV29-1 to TRBJ1-1; 8 bases match TRBD1. Germline V lookup: CDR1 SQVTM, CDR2 ANQGSEA. J gave up 10 bases and V 0 bases, and 7 bases lay outside the gene matches. This CDR3 is 13 amino acids long. CDR3 DNA sequence: TGCAGCGTTGAAGACGCCGTCCAGGGGGCAGCTTTCTTT. It encodes CSVEDAVQGAAFF.